These 4 T cell receptor beta chains were sequenced from one sample in a study of T cell changes during pregnancy in multiple sclerosis. The method was immunoSEQ multiplex PCR; TCRdb's version includes in-frame clones alone and lacks a portion of them. The data hold around 55,000 clones, with 94% observed a single time. The sample here was CD8+ T cells from peripheral blood mononuclear cells, taken in the third trimester of pregnancy. Every receptor here comes from a female donor with multiple sclerosis, enrolled in a pregnancy study.

This clone occurred once. The V call is TRBV7-9, the J call TRBJ2-1, with D tentatively TRBD1 (6 bases). CDR1 is SEHNR, CDR2 FQNEAQ, per germline (reference sequence). V lost 5 bases, J lost 6 bases, and 23 bases lay in between. The length of the CDR3 is 17 residues. The CDR3 loop reads CASSPDRRDDPRNEQFF. In nucleotides, the CDR3 is TGTGCCAGCAGCCCTGACAGGAGAGATGACCCCCGCAATGAGCAGTTCTTC.

This sequence joins TRBV6-1 and TRBJ2-7; 9 positions match TRBD1. The germline CDR1 and CDR2 sequences are MNHNS and SASEGT. V shed 5 bases and J 3 bases; nucleotides not matched to a gene: 2. The CDR3 has 13 amino acids. CDR3 in amino acids: CASSWDRDYEQYF. In nucleotides, the CDR3 is TGTGCCAGCAGTTGGGACAGGGACTACGAGCAGTACTTC.

This rearrangement joins TRBV5-6 to TRBJ2-7; maybe TRBD1 (6 bases). The germline gives CDR1 SGHDT, CDR2 YYEEEE. The CDR3 totals 14 residues. The V and J ends lost 4 bases and 4 bases respectively, with 15 bases between them. As DNA, the CDR3 is TGTGCCAGCAGCCTCCGGGACACCTCGTACGAGCAGTACTTC. It is translated as CASSLRDTSYEQYF.

The V gene is TRBV28, the J gene TRBJ2-2; 8 bases are a match to TRBD2. CDR1 is MDHEN, CDR2 SYDVKM, per germline. Trimming removed 5 bases from V and 3 bases from J; junction bases left unmatched: 5. The CDR3 consists of 15 residues. CDR3 bases: TGTGCCAGCAGTCCGGGACTAGTCTACACCGGGGAGCTGTTTTTT. This gives the protein CASSPGLVYTGELFF.